A selection of T cell receptor beta chains follows, all from one sample in a study of CD8+ T cells in alopecia areata. Profiled with immunoSEQ multiplex PCR; TCRdb holds only in-frame clones, not every one. Among about 210,000 clones listed, roughly two fifths were seen once. Sample: CD4+ T cells sorted from blood, taken between weeks 36 and 40, from a patient treated with tofacitinib. Receptor source: a human donor with alopecia areata. Both conserved end residues are part of each CDR3. A D gene is named only where the DNA matches it firmly. Expanded clones get a size class; other rows say once, few or many, or leave the size out.

v_gene,abundance,d_gene,j_gene,CDR3nt,CDR3aa
TRBV2,.,.,TRBJ1-5,TGTGCCAGCAAGGATACGGGGGATCAGCCCCAGCATTTT,CASKDTGDQPQHF
TRBV30,.,.,TRBJ1-2,TGTGCCTGGGTACCTGACAGAACTTTCAACTATGGCTACACCTTC,CAWVPDRTFNYGYTF
TRBV5-1,.,.,TRBJ2-2,TGCGCCAGCAGCTTGGATCTAGCAAACACCGGGGAGCTGTTTTTT,CASSLDLANTGELFF
TRBV30,few,.,TRBJ1-1,TGTGCCTGGAGTGAGGAGGGGCAAGCTTTCTTT,CAWSEEGQAFF
TRBV29-1,few,.,TRBJ2-3,TGCAGCGCCCCAACTGGAGGGGCCACAGATACGCAGTATTTT,CSAPTGGATDTQYF
TRBV11-2,.,TRBD2,TRBJ2-1,TGTGCCAGCCTTAGACTAGCGACCTACAATGAGCAGTTCTTC,CASLRLATYNEQFF
TRBV6-4,.,.,TRBJ1-1,TGTGCCAGCAGACGGACAGCCTCTAACACTGAAGCTTTCTTT,CASRRTASNTEAFF
TRBV19,.,TRBD1,TRBJ1-2,TGTGCCAGTACCCGACAGGGTGGTGGCTACACCTTC,CASTRQGGGYTF
TRBV5-6,.,.,TRBJ2-7,TGTGCCAGCAGCTTGGATGGCTACGAGCAGTACTTC,CASSLDGYEQYF
TRBV29-1,few,.,TRBJ2-7,TGCAGCGTCGACCGACCAGGGAGCTCCTACGAGCAGTACTTC,CSVDRPGSSYEQYF
TRBV7-9,.,.,TRBJ2-7,TGTGCCAGCAGCTTTCAAAACGAGCAGTACTTC,CASSFQNEQYF
TRBV25-1,.,TRBD1,TRBJ2-7,TGTGCCAGCAGCCCCCCGGGACAGGGGTTCGACGAGCAGTACTTC,CASSPPGQGFDEQYF
TRBV6-5,.,.,TRBJ1-2,TGTGCCAGCAGTTACCGCACCGTGGATGGCTACACCTTC,CASSYRTVDGYTF
TRBV11-1,.,TRBD2,TRBJ2-1,TGTGCCAGCACCCGCGGGAGGGTCTGGCGGGAGAGGACCTACAATGAGCAGTTCTTC,CASTRGRVWRERTYNEQFF
TRBV7-3,.,TRBD2,TRBJ2-1,TGTGCCAGCAGCTGGGGACTAGCGGGAGGGAATGAGCAGTTCTTC,CASSWGLAGGNEQFF
TRBV11-2,.,.,TRBJ1-5,TGTGCCAGCAGCCCGTCAGGGAATCAGCCCCAGCATTTT,CASSPSGNQPQHF
TRBV9,.,.,TRBJ2-6,TGCGCCAGCAGCGTCCTTATAGCCCCTGGGGCCAACGTCCTGACTTTC,CASSVLIAPGANVLTF
TRBV29-1,.,TRBD2,TRBJ2-2,TGCAGCGTTGTGACTAGCGGGAGTAGAACCGGGGAGCTGTTTTTT,CSVVTSGSRTGELFF
TRBV4-2,.,.,TRBJ2-7,TGTGCCAGCAGCCACTTCAGGGCCTCCTACGAGCAGTACTTC,CASSHFRASYEQYF
TRBV25-1,.,.,TRBJ1-1,TGTGCCAGCAGTGAATATAAAGGCGTAAACACTGAAGCTTTCTTT,CASSEYKGVNTEAFF
TRBV9,.,TRBD2,TRBJ2-7,TGTGCCAGCAGCGTCGGCCCTAGCGGGAACCACGAGCAGTACTTC,CASSVGPSGNHEQYF
TRBV2,few,.,TRBJ2-6,TGTGCCAGCACCCCGGGACATCTCTCTGGGGCCAACGTCCTGACTTTC,CASTPGHLSGANVLTF
TRBV30,.,TRBD2,TRBJ2-2,TGTGCCTGGAGTGTAGAGGGGCTAGCGGGAGGGCCTACCGGGGAGCTGTTTTTT,CAWSVEGLAGGPTGELFF
TRBV5-1,.,TRBD2,TRBJ2-1,TGCGCCAGCAGATTACCGGGGACTAGCGGGAAGAATGAGCAGTTCTTC,CASRLPGTSGKNEQFF
TRBV4-2,few,TRBD2,TRBJ2-4,TGTGCCAGCAGCCAAGATGGTAGCGGGACGTTAGCCAAAAACATTCAGTACTTC,CASSQDGSGTLAKNIQYF
TRBV29-1,few,.,TRBJ2-1,TGCAGCGTCCCCATGAGGGGGCGCGGGAGTTCTGTCAATGAGCAGTTCTTC,CSVPMRGRGSSVNEQFF